This record looks at one T cell receptor (beta chain) sequence and its context. Antigen unknown. The data belong to a study of CD8 T cells in ankylosing spondylitis. Regarding the study as a whole: Typical of ankylosing spondylitis blood, it appeared, was a TCR beta motif of roughly eight highly homologous variants.

The trim removed 5 bases at V and 5 bases at J, leaving 8 bases unmatched. The CDR3 totals 13 residues. Germline values: CDR1 DFQATT, CDR2 SNEGSKA (reference sequence). TCRdb reanalysed the 5' RACE reads using MiXCR and keeps one entry per CDR3 protein. The sample comprises more than 600,000 distinct CDR3 sequences, 15% to 20% of which are singletons, and 15% to 20% rests with the top ten. The V call is TRBV20-1, the J call TRBJ2-5, with 7 bases aligning to TRBD1. Sequenced input: blood, either unsorted or a sorted T cell fraction (not recorded which). This sequence was found in a male donor with ankylosing spondylitis. Here the CDR3 reads CSAVKTGRETQYF. Here the CDR3 DNA reads TGCAGTGCTGTCAAGACAGGGCGGGAGACCCAGTACTTC.